Presented here are 2 T cell receptor beta chains from one specimen sequenced in a study of blood T cell repertoires in COVID-19. The method was immunoSEQ multiplex PCR; TCRdb's version includes in-frame clones alone and lacks a portion of them. Of over 250,000 clones in the sample, roughly 89% were seen once. The sample consisted of peripheral blood. The receptors derive from a middle-aged man with acute or convalescent COVID-19.

This clone occurred once. The V and J genes are TRBV6-9 and TRBJ1-4; 8 nucleotides align to TRBD1. V trimming: 4 bases; J trimming: 5 bases; junction bases outside the gene matches: 3. This CDR3 has 14 amino acids. Germline CDR1 and CDR2: MNHGY and SVAAGI. The CDR3 DNA is TGTGCCAGCAGTTGGACAGGGCCAAATGAAAAACTGTTTTTT. Translation gives CASSWTGPNEKLFF.

The chain has TRBV19 and TRBJ1-6; D not resolved. Trimming took 3 bases from V and 5 from J, leaving 5 bases between them. The germline gives CDR1 LNHDA, CDR2 SQIVND (reference sequence). The CDR3 spans 13 residues. CDR3 region: CASSILNNSPLHF. The CDR3 bases are TGTGCCAGTAGTATCCTAAATAATTCACCCCTCCACTTT.